This T cell receptor beta chain was captured in a study of Ad26.COV2.S vaccination and SARS-CoV-2 variants. Generated by immunoSEQ multiplex PCR, the TCRdb table keeps only in-frame clones and is missing some. Among about 470,000 clones, roughly 88% were seen once, and the ten largest hold about 4.5%. Looked up from germline, CDR1 is MNHEY and CDR2 is SVGAGI. V shed 5 bases, J shed 2 bases, and the junction held 6 bases outside the gene matches. This CDR3 region has 15 residues. Treatment specified: approximately 18 received Ad26.COV2.S at low or high dose, single or two shots; roughly five received placebo; per-sample allocation not given. Samples came from day 63 after the first vaccine or placebo injection.

Sequenced here: peripheral blood, sampled in a trial of Ad26.COV2.S vaccine versus placebo. The rearrangement joins TRBV6-5 to TRBJ2-1, with 7 nucleotides matching TRBD2. The origin of this receptor is a person aged 18-60 years who received the Ad26.COV2.S COVID-19 vaccine or a placebo. The CDR3 loop reads CASSPSGTPYNEQFF. The CDR3 DNA is TGTGCCAGCAGTCCAAGCGGGACCCCCTACAATGAGCAGTTCTTC.